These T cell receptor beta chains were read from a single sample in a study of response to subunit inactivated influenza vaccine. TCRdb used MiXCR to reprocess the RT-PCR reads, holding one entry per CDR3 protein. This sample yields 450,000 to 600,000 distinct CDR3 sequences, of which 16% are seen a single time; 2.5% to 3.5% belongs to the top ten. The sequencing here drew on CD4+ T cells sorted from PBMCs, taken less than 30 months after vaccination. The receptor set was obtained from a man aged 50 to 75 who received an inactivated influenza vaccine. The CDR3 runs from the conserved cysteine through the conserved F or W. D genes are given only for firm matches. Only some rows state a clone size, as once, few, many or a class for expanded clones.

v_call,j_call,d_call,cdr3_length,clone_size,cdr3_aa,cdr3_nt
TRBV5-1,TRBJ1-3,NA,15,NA,CASSLEGSSGNTIYF,TGCGCCAGCAGCTTGGAAGGCAGCTCTGGAAACACCATATATTTT
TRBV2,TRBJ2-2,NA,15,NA,CASSPGGTITGELFF,TGTGCCAGCAGCCCAGGGGGGACTATCACCGGGGAGCTGTTTTTT
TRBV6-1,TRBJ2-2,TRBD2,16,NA,CASAAGGLINTGELFF,TGTGCCAGCGCGGCGGGAGGCCTTATTAACACCGGGGAGCTGTTTTTT
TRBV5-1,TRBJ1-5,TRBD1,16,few,CASSLDGTGVNQPQHF,TGCGCCAGCAGCTTGGATGGGACAGGGGTGAATCAGCCCCAGCATTTT
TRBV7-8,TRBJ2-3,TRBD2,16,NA,CASSPIHGGAADTQYF,TGTGCCAGCAGCCCCATTCACGGGGGGGCGGCAGATACGCAGTATTTT
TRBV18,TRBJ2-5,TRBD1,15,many,CASSLQNRGQETQYF,TGTGCCAGCTCACTTCAAAACAGGGGCCAAGAGACCCAGTACTTC
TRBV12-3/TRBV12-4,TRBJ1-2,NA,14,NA,CASSGGTLNYGYTF,TGTGCCAGCAGTGGCGGGACACTTAACTATGGCTACACCTTC
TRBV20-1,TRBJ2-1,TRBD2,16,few,CSARDQLAGGRNEQFF,TGCAGTGCTAGAGATCAGCTAGCGGGGGGGCGAAATGAGCAGTTCTTC
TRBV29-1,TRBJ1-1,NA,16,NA,CSVERGPRIGPYEAFF,TGCAGCGTTGAACGTGGGCCGCGGATCGGCCCCTATGAAGCTTTCTTT
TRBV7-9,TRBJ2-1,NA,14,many,CASSLAGVGDEQFF,TGTGCCAGCAGCTTAGCGGGAGTGGGCGATGAGCAGTTCTTC
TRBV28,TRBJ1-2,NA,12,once,CASSLGQYGYTF,TGTGCCAGCAGTTTGGGACAATATGGCTACACCTTC
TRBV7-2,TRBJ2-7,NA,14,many,CASSLDFGTYEQYF,TGTGCCAGCAGCTTAGATTTTGGAACCTACGAGCAGTACTTC
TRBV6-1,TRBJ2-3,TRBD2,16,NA,CASTTSRLAGTDTQYF,TGTGCCAGCACTACCTCCCGGCTAGCGGGCACAGATACGCAGTATTTT
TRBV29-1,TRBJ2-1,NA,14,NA,CSVEWGLDGSEQFF,TGCAGCGTTGAATGGGGCCTTGATGGGAGTGAGCAGTTCTTC
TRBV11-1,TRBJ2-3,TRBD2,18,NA,CASSPPGLAGGRTDTQYF,TGTGCCAGCAGCCCACCGGGACTAGCGGGGGGTCGCACAGATACGCAGTATTTT
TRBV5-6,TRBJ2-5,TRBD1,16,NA,CASSLVGGRGRETQYF,TGTGCCAGCAGCTTGGTCGGCGGCAGGGGGCGGGAGACCCAGTACTTC
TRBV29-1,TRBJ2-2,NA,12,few,CSVGRRTGELFF,TGCAGCGTGGGACGGCGCACCGGGGAGCTGTTTTTT
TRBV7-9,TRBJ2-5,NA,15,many,CASSPRGLAEETQYF,TGTGCCAGCAGCCCCAGGGGGCTAGCGGAAGAGACCCAGTACTTC
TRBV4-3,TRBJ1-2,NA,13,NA,CASSQEGNYGYTF,TGCGCCAGCAGCCAAGAGGGCAACTATGGCTACACCTTC
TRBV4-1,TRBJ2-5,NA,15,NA,CASSQTGLYQETQYF,TGCGCCAGCAGCCAAACCGGACTCTACCAAGAGACCCAGTACTTC
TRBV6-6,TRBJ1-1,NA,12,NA,CASRIEATEAFF,TGTGCCAGCAGAATAGAAGCCACTGAAGCTTTCTTT
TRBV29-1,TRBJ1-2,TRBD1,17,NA,CSVRTGQGAGVDGGYTF,TGCAGCGTTCGTACGGGACAGGGGGCTGGAGTGGACGGCGGCTACACCTTC
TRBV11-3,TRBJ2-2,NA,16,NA,CASSPRLLGSTGELFF,TGTGCCAGCAGCCCAAGACTCCTCGGGAGTACCGGTGAGCTGTTTTTT
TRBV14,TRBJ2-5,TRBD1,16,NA,CASSPFWDRDQETQYF,TGTGCCAGCAGCCCCTTTTGGGACAGGGATCAAGAGACCCAGTACTTC
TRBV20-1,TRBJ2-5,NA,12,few,CSASPIQETQYF,TGCAGTGCTAGCCCTATCCAAGAGACCCAGTACTTC
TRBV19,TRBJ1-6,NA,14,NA,CASRDSGVSSPLHF,TGTGCCAGCCGTGACAGTGGGGTCTCCTCACCCCTCCACTTT
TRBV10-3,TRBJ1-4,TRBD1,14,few,CATQRGDSGEKLFF,TGTGCCACCCAAAGGGGGGACAGTGGTGAAAAACTGTTTTTT
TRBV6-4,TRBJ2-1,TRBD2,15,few,CASSVTSGGLGEQFF,TGTGCCAGCAGTGTGACTAGCGGGGGGTTAGGTGAGCAGTTCTTC
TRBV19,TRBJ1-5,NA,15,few,CASSTTGTQNQPQHF,TGTGCCAGTAGTACGACCGGGACACAGAATCAGCCCCAGCATTTT
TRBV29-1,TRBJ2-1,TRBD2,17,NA,CSVAGGLAGGSYNEQFF,TGCAGCGTTGCCGGGGGACTAGCGGGCGGGTCCTACAATGAGCAGTTCTTC
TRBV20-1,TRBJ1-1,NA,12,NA,CSASSDNTEAFF,TGCAGTGCTAGCAGCGATAACACTGAAGCTTTCTTT
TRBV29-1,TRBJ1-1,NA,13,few,CSVWAAMNTEAFF,TGCAGCGTTTGGGCGGCAATGAACACTGAAGCTTTCTTT
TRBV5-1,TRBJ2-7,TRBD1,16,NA,CASSEVRDRGSYEQYF,TGCGCCAGCAGCGAAGTCCGGGACAGGGGATCCTACGAGCAGTACTTC
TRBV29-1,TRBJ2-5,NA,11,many,CSVRTKETQYF,TGCAGCGTGCGGACTAAAGAGACCCAGTACTTC
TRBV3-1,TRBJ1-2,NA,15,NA,CASSQALGANYGYTF,TGTGCCAGCAGCCAAGCGTTGGGAGCTAACTATGGCTACACCTTC
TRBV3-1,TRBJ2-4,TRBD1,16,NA,CASSQATGAAKNIQYF,TGTGCCAGCAGCCAGGCAACAGGGGCTGCCAAAAACATTCAGTACTTC
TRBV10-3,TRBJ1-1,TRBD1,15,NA,CAISESGTGNTEAFF,TGTGCCATCAGTGAGTCCGGGACAGGGAACACTGAAGCTTTCTTT
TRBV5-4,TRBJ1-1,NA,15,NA,CASSPSGGLNTEAFF,TGTGCCAGCAGCCCTTCGGGGGGCCTTAACACTGAAGCTTTCTTT
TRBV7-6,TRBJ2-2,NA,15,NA,CASSSTARGTGELFF,TGTGCCAGCAGCTCCACGGCCCGGGGCACCGGGGAGCTGTTTTTT
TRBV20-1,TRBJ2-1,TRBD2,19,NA,CSAQGPGTSGILSYNEQFF,TGCAGTGCCCAAGGGCCCGGGACTAGCGGGATTCTATCCTACAATGAGCAGTTCTTC
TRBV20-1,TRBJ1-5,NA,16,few,CSARDTRNGGNQPQHF,TGCAGTGCTAGAGATACACGAAACGGGGGAAATCAGCCCCAGCATTTT
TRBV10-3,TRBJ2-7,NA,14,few,CAISESGREHEQYF,TGTGCCATCAGTGAGTCGGGACGGGAACACGAGCAGTACTTC
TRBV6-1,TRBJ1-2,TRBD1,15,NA,CASSERRDRPYGYTF,TGTGCCAGCAGTGAACGCCGGGACAGACCCTATGGCTACACCTTC
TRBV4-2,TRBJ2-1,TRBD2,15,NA,CASSPRGAGGSEQFF,TGTGCCAGCAGCCCCCGAGGGGCGGGAGGTTCCGAGCAGTTCTTC
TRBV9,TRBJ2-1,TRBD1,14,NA,CASSVMSGGHEQFF,TGTGCCAGCAGCGTAATGTCAGGGGGCCATGAGCAGTTCTTC